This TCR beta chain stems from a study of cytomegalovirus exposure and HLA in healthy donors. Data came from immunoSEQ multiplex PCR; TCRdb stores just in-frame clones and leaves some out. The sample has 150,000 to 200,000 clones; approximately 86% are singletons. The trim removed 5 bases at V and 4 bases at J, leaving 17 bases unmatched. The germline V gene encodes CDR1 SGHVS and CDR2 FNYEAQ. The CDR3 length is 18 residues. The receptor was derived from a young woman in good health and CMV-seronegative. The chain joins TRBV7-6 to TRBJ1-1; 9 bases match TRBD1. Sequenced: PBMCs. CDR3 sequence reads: CASSPTGGTGGFLTEAFF. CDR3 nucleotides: TGTGCCAGCAGCCCCACGGGGGGAACAGGGGGCTTTCTCACTGAAGCTTTCTTT.